The entry that follows covers one T cell receptor beta chain sequence. The data were taken from a study of control samples from healthy donors and cancer patients. This CDR3 is 14 amino acids long. The germline gives CDR1 LNHNV, CDR2 YYDKDF (reference sequence). V dropped 3 bases and J dropped 1 base, with 9 bases sitting between them. Profiled with immunoSEQ multiplex PCR; TCRdb holds only in-frame clones, not every one. The sample holds about 150,000 clones, approximately 93% seen once. Sequencing used blood. The chain links TRBV15 to TRBJ1-1; no firm D call. The clonotype comes from a man aged 18 to 29 in good health. The DNA of the CDR3 is TGTGCCACCAGCAGCTCCTTGGGGAACACTGAAGCTTTCTTT. This encodes CATSSSLGNTEAFF.